This TCR beta chain was identified during a study of shared clonotypes between healthy human individuals. Cells designated naive CD8 were CD45RO-negative and were positively selected for CCR7, with terminally differentiated effector memory CD45RA+ cells excluded. V dropped 4 bases and J dropped 4 bases, with 20 bases sitting between them. Germline V lookup: CDR1 SGHAT, CDR2 FQNNGV. This CDR3 has 16 residues. The run depth of the assay was deep. Produced via immunoSEQ multiplex PCR; TCRdb's table is partial and in-frame only. This table has around 700,000 clones, 92% appearing once. Sequences were obtained from naive CD8+ T cells sorted from blood. This TCR was sampled from a man aged 25-40 years in good health. V and J are TRBV11-2 and TRBJ2-7; TRBD1 or TRBD2 may be the D gene (6 bases each). The CDR3 protein is CASSSIGGRLGYEQYF. CDR3 nucleotides: TGTGCCAGCAGCTCCATTGGGGGGCGACTCGGTTACGAGCAGTACTTC.